The clone carrying this T cell receptor (beta chain) appeared a single time. Its antigen is currently unknown. CDR3 length equals 15 residues. Trimming removed 3 bases at V and 0 bases at J, with 12 bases between. CDR1 and CDR2 from the germline V gene are SGHRS and YFSETQ. This entry is derived from a study of siplizumab effects on memory and regulatory T cells. The study, taken as a whole, reports: The alloresponse seemed to draw substantially on naive T cells, which appeared more diverse than memory cells.

Profiling relied on immunoSEQ multiplex PCR, and the TCRdb table lists in-frame clones only, not all of them. This repertoire shows around 2,900 clones, 55% to 80% found once; its top ten account for about 56%. The receptor was isolated from a human donor in good health. J is TRBJ1-1 and V is TRBV5-1, with D possibly being TRBD1 (5 bases). Sequenced sample: TEMRA CD8+ T cells sorted from blood. Stated subset: unstimulated CD8+ CD45RA+ effector memory T cells. The chain's CDR3 is CASSSIQAMNTEAFF. The CDR3 region has the DNA TGCGCCAGCAGCTCAATACAGGCCATGAACACTGAAGCTTTCTTT.